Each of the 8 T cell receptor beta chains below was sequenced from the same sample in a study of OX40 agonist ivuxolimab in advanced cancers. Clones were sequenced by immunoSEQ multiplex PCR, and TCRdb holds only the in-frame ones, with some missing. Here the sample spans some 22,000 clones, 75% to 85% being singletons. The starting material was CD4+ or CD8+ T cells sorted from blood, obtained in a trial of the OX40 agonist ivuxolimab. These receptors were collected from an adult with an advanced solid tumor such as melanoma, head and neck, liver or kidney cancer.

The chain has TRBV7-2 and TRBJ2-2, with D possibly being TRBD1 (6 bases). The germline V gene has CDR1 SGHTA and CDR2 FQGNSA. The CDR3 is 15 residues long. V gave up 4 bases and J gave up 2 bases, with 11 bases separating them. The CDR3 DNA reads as TGTGCCAGCAGCTCAGACAGGTTAAACACCGGGGAGCTGTTTTTT. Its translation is CASSSDRLNTGELFF.

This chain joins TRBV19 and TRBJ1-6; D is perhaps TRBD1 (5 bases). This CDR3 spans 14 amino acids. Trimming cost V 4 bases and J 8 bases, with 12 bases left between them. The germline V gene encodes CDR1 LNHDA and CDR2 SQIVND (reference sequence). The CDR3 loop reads CASSTRELDSPLHF. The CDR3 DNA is TGTGCCAGTAGTACCAGGGAGTTGGATTCACCCCTCCACTTT.

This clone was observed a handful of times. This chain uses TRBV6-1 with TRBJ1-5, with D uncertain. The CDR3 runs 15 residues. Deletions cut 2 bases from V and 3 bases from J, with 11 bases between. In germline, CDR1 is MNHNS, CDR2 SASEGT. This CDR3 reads CASSEPRVFNQPQHF. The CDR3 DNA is TGTGCCAGCAGTGAACCCCGGGTCTTCAATCAGCCCCAGCATTTT.

CDR3: CASSQGRVNEKLFF. Here the CDR3 DNA reads TGCGCCAGCAGCCAAGGACGGGTGAATGAAAAACTGTTTTTT. The chain recombines TRBV4-1 with TRBJ1-4; D uncertain. From germline, CDR1 is MGHRA and CDR2 YSYEKL. With 1 base removed from V and 5 bases from J, the gap between germline ends came to 8 bases. This CDR3 contains 14 residues.

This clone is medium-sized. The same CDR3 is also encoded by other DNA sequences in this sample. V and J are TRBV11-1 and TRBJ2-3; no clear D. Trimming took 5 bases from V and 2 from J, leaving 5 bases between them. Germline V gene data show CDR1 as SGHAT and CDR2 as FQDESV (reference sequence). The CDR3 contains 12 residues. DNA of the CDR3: TGTGCCAGCAGCCTGAACACAGATACGCAGTATTTT. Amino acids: CASSLNTDTQYF. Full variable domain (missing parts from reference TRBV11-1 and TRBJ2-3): EAEVAQSPRYKITEKSQAVAFWCDPISGHATLYWYRQILGQGPELLVQFQDESVVDDSQLPKDRFSAERLKGVDSTLKIQPAELGDSAMYLCASSLNTDTQYFGPGTRLTVL.

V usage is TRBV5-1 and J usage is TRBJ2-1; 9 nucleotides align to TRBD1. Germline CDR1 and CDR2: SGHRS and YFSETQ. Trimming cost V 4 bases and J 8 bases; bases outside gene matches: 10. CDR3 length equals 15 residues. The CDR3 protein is CASSPLPDRGDEQFF. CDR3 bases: TGCGCCAGCAGCCCGCTTCCGGACAGGGGCGATGAGCAGTTCTTC.

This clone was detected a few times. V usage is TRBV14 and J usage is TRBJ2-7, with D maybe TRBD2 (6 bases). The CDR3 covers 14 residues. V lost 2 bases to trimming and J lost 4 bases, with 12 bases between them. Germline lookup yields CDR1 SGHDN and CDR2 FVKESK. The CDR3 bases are TGTGCCAGCAGCCAAATACGGGGGTCTTACGAGCAGTACTTC. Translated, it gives CASSQIRGSYEQYF.

This chain's CDR3 is CASSLYGPYNEQFF. CDR3 nucleotide sequence: TGTGCCAGCAGTTTATATGGCCCCTACAATGAGCAGTTCTTC. V is TRBV27 and J is TRBJ2-1, with unresolved D. The V gene lost 1 base and the J gene lost 2 bases, with 6 bases spanning the gap. The germline gives CDR1 MNHEY, CDR2 SMNVEV (reference sequence). This CDR3 region has 14 residues.